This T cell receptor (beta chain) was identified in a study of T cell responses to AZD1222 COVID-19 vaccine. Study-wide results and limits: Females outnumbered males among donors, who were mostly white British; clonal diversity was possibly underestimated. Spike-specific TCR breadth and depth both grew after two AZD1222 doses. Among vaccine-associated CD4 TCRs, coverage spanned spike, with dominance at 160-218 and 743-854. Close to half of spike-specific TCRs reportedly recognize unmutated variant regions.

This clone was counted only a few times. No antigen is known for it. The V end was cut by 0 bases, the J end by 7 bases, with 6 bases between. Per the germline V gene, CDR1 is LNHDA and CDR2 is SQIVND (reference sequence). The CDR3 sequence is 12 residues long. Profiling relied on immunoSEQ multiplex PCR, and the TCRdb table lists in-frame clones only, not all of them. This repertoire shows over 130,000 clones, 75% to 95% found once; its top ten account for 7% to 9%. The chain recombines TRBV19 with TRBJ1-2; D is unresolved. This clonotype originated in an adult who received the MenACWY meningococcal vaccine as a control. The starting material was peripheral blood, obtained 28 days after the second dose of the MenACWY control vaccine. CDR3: CASSIDGSGYTF. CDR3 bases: TGTGCCAGTAGTATAGACGGAAGTGGCTACACCTTC.